This T cell receptor (beta chain) emerged from a study of blood T cells in healthy people across ages. Whole-study context: About one barcoded beta molecule per two T cells came from capture by template switching. Study-wide points: The long-lived group displayed more naive CD4+ cells, plus higher diversity, than the aged donors did.

With a J-beta primer mix and a sample-barcoded 5' primer, a second PCR ran 7 to 11 cycles. MiXCR was run by TCRdb on the 5' RACE reads, yielding one entry per CDR3 protein. This sample yields 790,000 or so distinct CDR3 sequences, of which 46% are seen a single time; about a sixth belongs to the top ten. This clonotype was observed at least ten times. Its antigen is currently unknown. The CDR3 loop spans 14 amino acids. Trimming left V 5 bases short and J 1 base short, with 11 bases between. The germline V gene has CDR1 KGHSH and CDR2 LQKENI. No fewer than 7 million PBMCs went into each sample. This TCR was sampled from an elderly man in good health. The chain is built from TRBV18 and TRBJ2-5; the D is unclear. What was sequenced was blood. This chain's CDR3 is CASSTDGRQETQYF. In nucleotides, the CDR3 is TGTGCCAGCTCAACGGACGGTCGCCAAGAGACCCAGTACTTC.